This section outlines one T cell receptor (beta chain) sequence together with its context. Its target antigen remains unknown. No base-level quality is on record; no much larger clone is a single base apart. The time point label here, explained by the study, means: pre-sensitization, week 0. Explained via the paper, the treatment or condition label denotes: therapeutic diphenylcyclopropenone sensitization with weekly scalp DPC. At each patch-test visit, blood was drawn before the patch test was applied. Patients were considered eligible if aged 18 to 70, diagnosed with alopecia and deemed suitable for DPC therapy, and patients were excluded if pregnant. Total RNA was extracted from unfractionated whole blood that had been collected in Tempus Blood RNA tubes. The library was made by RACE. The reads were generated on a NextSeq 500. During library preparation, unique molecular identifiers were attached to individual cDNA molecules so that TCRs could be counted quantitatively and reproducibly. Each blood RNA sample was used to sequence both TCR alpha and TCR beta chains. The authors' analysis ran thus. A median of around 96,000 TCRs per sample was observed, with a range of about 23,224 to 750,000. The Decombinator software suite was used to annotate the V, J and CDR3 of the TCR reads. For the PS versus PT1 abundance plots, all samples were subsampled to the same number of TCRs (28,000). Expanded TCRs were defined as absent before sensitization and observed at least eight times at the 2-week time point. Starting from the raw public reads, TCRdb applied fastp trimming at Q25, assembled clones with MiXCR and retained in-frame beta chains. CDR3 protein duplicates are merged, each entry listing the most common genes and DNA. TCRdb, not the original authors, processed these V and J calls. Within this sample are 95,000 to 150,000 distinct CDR3 sequences, with roughly 14% of them counted one time only. The ten largest clones capture around 3% of the sample.

The data derive from a study of human T cells and chemical hapten exposure (dated by TCRdb to 2020 to 2023). Turning to the overall study: For sensitization, 2% DPC in acetone was applied to a 2 cm by 2 cm area of upper inner arm skin. Patients additionally received weekly therapeutic DPC doses to the scalp throughout the approximately 25-week study period. Patch tests used Finn chambers with 0.01% DPC on the upper back, scored after 6 days by International Contact Dermatitis Research Group standards. Alopecia areata with under or over 50% scalp involvement, alopecia totalis and alopecia universalis were represented in the patient cohort, which was mostly female. Libraries were pooled for sequencing, and per-sample TCR yields varied mainly because of small differences in library volumes within the pool. This study followed changes in the peripheral blood TCR repertoire in vivo during primary and secondary sensitization of alopecia patients to the hapten diphenylcyclopropenone (DPC). Blood samples were taken from patients before sensitization (week 0) and at 2, 6 and about 24 weeks after DPC sensitization. Nearly 30 alopecia patients gave blood for TCR sequencing at one to four time points (pre-sensitization, 2, 6 and 24 weeks).

What the work shows at the level of the full study, not this receptor alone: DPC sensitization did not change the number of TCRs with a frequency above 1 in 1000, and there was no evidence of changes in global repertoire structure. Patch test score was positively correlated with the number of PT1 expanded TCRs, with significance at thresholds 8, 16 and 32 but not at 4. Expanded TCRs formed significantly more large CDR3 similarity clusters than pre-sensitization or healthy control sets, consistent with antigen-driven responses. Repeated subsampling changed both the strength of the expansion versus patch-test correlation and the threshold at which the correlation became significant. Because all patients had alopecia, a presumed autoimmune disease, the immune response of the patients might differ from that of healthy individuals.

The germline V gene provides CDR1 KGHSH and CDR2 LQKENI. Reading from cysteine to phenylalanine, the CDR3 counts 13 amino acids. The kept DNA is CDR3 alone, 39 bases in frame from the first base. The V end loses 8 bases and the J end loses 2 bases, and a stretch of 12 bases separates them. The sample was whole blood, taken in connection with sensitization to the hapten diphenylcyclopropenone (DPC). The chain was built from TRBV18 and TRBJ1-1, with TRBD1 as a weak D call on 6 bases. The clonotype originates from a woman under 30 with alopecia areata. Some clones in this sample may be carry-over from other donors' samples. CDR3 protein: CASHPGQNTEAFF. DNA sequence: TGTGCCAGCCATCCGGGACAAAACACTGAAGCTTTCTTT.